The source of this T cell receptor (beta chain) is a study of blood T cell repertoires in COVID-19. At the level of the study: Italy, Spain and the United States were the sources of the convalescent and acute COVID-19 samples.

Original processing notes: Quantification of nucleated cells was approximated via reference gene primer amplification. This table comes from immunoSEQ multiplex PCR, and its TCRdb copy is limited to in-frame clones, with some not included. Clonal size and the V and J genes are those of that table, whereas D and trimming came from the DNA. The sample shows roughly 150,000 clones, 83% of them seen only once. Trimming took 5 bases from V and 14 from J; bases not matched to a gene: 13. Germline V lookup: CDR1 SGHTA, CDR2 FQGTGA. The CDR3 loop spans 14 amino acids. The sequence came from a woman aged 80 or over with acute or convalescent COVID-19. The sequenced material came from peripheral blood. This chain joins TRBV7-3 and TRBJ1-2; 11 bases are a match to TRBD1. The CDR3 region has the DNA TGTGCCAGCAGCCCACGATTGAGGGGACAGGGGGTGACCTTC. It encodes CASSPRLRGQGVTF.